This note documents a single T cell receptor (beta chain) sequence. Antigen: not known. These data originate in a study of T cells expressing NK-cell markers. Germline values: CDR1 DFQATT, CDR2 SNEGSKA (reference sequence). This CDR3 comprises 12 residues. TCRdb reprocessed the 5' RACE reads; each CDR3 protein has one entry and no DNA is given. Recorded here are under 200,000 distinct CDR3 sequences; the top ten clones represent around 18%. Points from the study as a whole: Of CD8+ T cells, 1.0-7.0% belonged to dominant NKG2C+ clonotypes in 5 to 7 donors. These clonotypes, the leaders elsewhere, also led the CD3+CD56-NKG2C+ fraction in a handful of donors.

Sequencing was carried out using blood T cells: a sorted CD56 or NKG2C T cell subset, CD4+ or CD8+ T cells, or bulk PBMC T cells (not recorded which). V and J are TRBV20-1 and TRBJ2-1; the D call from TCRdb, TRBD1, cannot be confirmed without DNA. This receptor was taken from a woman aged 18 to 75 in good health. CDR3 loop: CSASRQGGEQFF.